This note documents a single T cell receptor beta chain sequence. The antigen it recognizes is unknown. It has no much larger one-base neighbor in the sample; base qualities were not kept. The library relied on 5' RACE. The instrument was an Illumina HiSeq 2500. A second about 7 to 12 cycle PCR used a sample-barcoded 5' primer and a J-beta primer mix. Each TCR beta cDNA molecule received a unique molecular identifier from a template-switch 5' adaptor carrying 12 random nucleotides. Each sample yielded at least 2.5 million CDR3-containing paired-end reads. First-strand cDNA was synthesized from all RNA with the Mint cDNA synthesis kit, primed by a TRBC-specific oligonucleotide. All cDNA was treated with uracil-DNA glycosylase and then went through a first 18-cycle PCR with the universal primers M1SS and BC2_uni_R. Per the source publication's procedure: For normalization, 1 million high-quality reads were randomly selected from each sample, with every read carrying a distinct molecular identifier. Instead of being binned into consensus sequences, reads with shared molecular identifiers were discarded. MiTCR, set to a Q25 quality threshold and the strictest error-elimination algorithm, was used for CDR3 identification, clonotype clustering and error correction. Lower-bound total TCR beta diversity was estimated with a nonparametric unseen species model using Euler transformation. The raw public reads went through TCRdb reprocessing: fastp at Q25, MiXCR clone calling, in-frame beta chains kept. CDR3 protein duplicates are merged, each entry listing the most common genes and DNA. TCRdb's processing, not the study's, gives the V and J calls here. For this sample there are 1,300,000 or so distinct CDR3 sequences; almost 60% appear just once. The top ten hold roughly 6.3% of the sample.

The source of the sample is a study of blood T cells in healthy people across ages (dated by TCRdb to between 2014 and 2016). For context, the study as a whole: In model experiments, template switching captured roughly one uniquely barcoded TCR beta cDNA molecule for every two T cells. The donors were split into four age groups: young (average around 15 years), middle-aged (39), aged (about 56) and long-lived (over 80). Donors of different ages were randomly distributed across sequencing lanes to avoid experimental bias. Using deep sequencing normalized with unique cDNA molecular identifiers, the study measured how TCR beta repertoire diversity changes with age. The study analyzed two additional independent replicas of 1 million unique cDNA reads from the same blood draw for two donors, one aged 18 to 29 and one aged 80 or older.

Donors were roughly 40 systemically healthy Caucasian individuals from Russia aged 6 to 90 years. Each donor gave roughly 9.5 milliliters of peripheral blood, collected into EDTA-treated Vacutainer tubes. Ficoll-Paque density-gradient centrifugation was used to isolate PBMCs, with at least 7 million per sample. Trizol reagent was used to extract total RNA from the PBMCs, yielding at least 5.5 micrograms per sample. The percentages of naive CD45RAhigh/CD27high T cells were determined by flow cytometry on a PBMC aliquot from every donor. The CDR3 runs 18 residues from the cysteine to the phenylalanine. Here the CDR3 DNA is all that survives: 54 bases in frame from base 1. Study-wide conclusions, independent of this receptor: Compared with the aged group, the long-lived group had more naive CD4+ T cells, fewer expanded clones and increased TCR diversity, a pattern suggesting age selection. Since profiling was done on bulk unsorted PBMCs, naive and antigen-experienced compartments could not be conclusively compared. Because donor CMV infection status was unknown, age-related changes in expanded clonotypes were potentially confounded. Observed TCR beta diversity per million T cells fell roughly linearly with age, and a significant reduction was already apparent by age roughly 40. Estimates of total diversity based on one million sequenced T cells were regarded as lower bounds and as underestimates. Observed TCR beta diversity correlated strongly with the percentage of naive T cells measured by flow cytometry.

The chain couples TRBV21-1 to TRBJ1-3; TRBD1, the table's D call, lacks a check against the DNA. TRBV21-1 is classified as a pseudogene. The clonotype comes from a man between 18 and 35 years old in good health. The sample taken for sequencing was blood. The DNA sequence is as follows: TGTGCCACCTTCCCACACTCAGGGCGGAAGACCTCTGGAAACACCATATATTTT. Translated, this gives CATFPHSGRKTSGNTIYF.